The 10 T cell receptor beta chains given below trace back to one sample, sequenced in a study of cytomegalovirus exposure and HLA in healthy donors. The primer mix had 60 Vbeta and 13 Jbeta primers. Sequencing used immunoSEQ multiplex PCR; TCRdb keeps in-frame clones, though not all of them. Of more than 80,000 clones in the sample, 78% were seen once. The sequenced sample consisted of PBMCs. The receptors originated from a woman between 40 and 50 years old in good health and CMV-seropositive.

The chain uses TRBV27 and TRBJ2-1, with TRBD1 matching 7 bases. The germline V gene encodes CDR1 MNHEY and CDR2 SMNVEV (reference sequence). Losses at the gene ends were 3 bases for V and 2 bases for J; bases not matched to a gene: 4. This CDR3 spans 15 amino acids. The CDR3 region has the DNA TGTGCCAGCAGTTTGGGCAGGGGGACCTACAATGAGCAGTTCTTC. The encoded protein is CASSLGRGTYNEQFF.

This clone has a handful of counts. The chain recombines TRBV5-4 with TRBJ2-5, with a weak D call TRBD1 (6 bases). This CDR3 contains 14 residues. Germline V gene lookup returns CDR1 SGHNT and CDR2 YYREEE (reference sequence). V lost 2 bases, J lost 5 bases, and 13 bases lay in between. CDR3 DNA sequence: TGTGCCAGCAGCTTCCTTGCAGGGGACGAGACCCAGTACTTC. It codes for CASSFLAGDETQYF.

CDR3 nucleotides: TGCGCCAGCAGCCAAGATAGACAGGGTTATGGAAACACCATATATTTT. Protein product: CASSQDRQGYGNTIYF. This chain connects TRBV4-1 to TRBJ1-3, with 7 bases aligning to TRBD1. Germline V gene data show CDR1 as MGHRA and CDR2 as YSYEKL. This CDR3 comprises 16 residues. V lost 0 bases and J lost 3; bases outside the gene matches: 5.

CDR3 sequence reads: CASSTVARDTGELFF. CDR3 nucleotides: TGTGCCAGCAGCACCGTAGCGCGAGACACCGGGGAGCTGTTTTTT. J is TRBJ2-2 and V is TRBV5-6, with D possibly being TRBD2 (5 bases). There are 15 residues in the CDR3. Germline assignment: CDR1 SGHDT and CDR2 YYEEEE. Trimming pared 4 bases from V and 3 bases from J, leaving 13 bases between.

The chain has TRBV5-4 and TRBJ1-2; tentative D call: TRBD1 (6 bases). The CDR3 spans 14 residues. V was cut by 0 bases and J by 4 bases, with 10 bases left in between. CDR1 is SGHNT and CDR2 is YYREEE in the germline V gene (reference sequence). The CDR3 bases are TGTGCCAGCAGCTTGGGACAGGAGAGCTATGGCTACACCTTC. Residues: CASSLGQESYGYTF.

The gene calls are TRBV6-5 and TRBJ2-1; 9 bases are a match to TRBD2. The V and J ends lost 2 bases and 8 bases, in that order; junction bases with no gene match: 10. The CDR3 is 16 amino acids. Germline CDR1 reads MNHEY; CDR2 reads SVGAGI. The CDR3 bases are TGTGCCAGCAGTTACGTAGGTAGCGGGAGTGTGGATGAGCAGTTCTTC. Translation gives CASSYVGSGSVDEQFF.

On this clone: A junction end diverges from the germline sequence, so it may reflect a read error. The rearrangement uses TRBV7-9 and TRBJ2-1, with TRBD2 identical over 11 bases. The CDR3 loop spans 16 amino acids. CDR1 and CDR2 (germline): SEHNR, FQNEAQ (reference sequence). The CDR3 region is CSSRSASGRPRNEQFF. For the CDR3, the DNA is TGTTCCAGCAGATCCGCTAGCGGGAGGCCCAGGAATGAGCAGTTCTTC.

The CDR3 loop is CASKPLAGGSTDTQYF. DNA for the CDR3: TGTGCCAGCAAACCCCTAGCGGGAGGGAGTACAGATACGCAGTATTTT. The chain is built from TRBV2 and TRBJ2-3, with TRBD2 matching over 12 bases. The CDR3 extends over 16 amino acids. V shed 7 bases and J 3 bases; nucleotides not matched to a gene: 8. The V gene's germline CDR1 is SNHLY and CDR2 FYNNEI.

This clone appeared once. The CDR3 nucleotides are TGTGCCAGCACGGCCTCTGGGCCCAATCAGCCCCAGCATTTT. Translating gives CASTASGPNQPQHF. J is TRBJ1-5 and V is TRBV7-8, with D unresolved. V was shortened by 7 bases and J by 3 bases, with 13 bases between the two germline ends. CDR3 length: 14 amino acids. Looked up from germline, CDR1 is SGHVS and CDR2 is FQNEAQ.

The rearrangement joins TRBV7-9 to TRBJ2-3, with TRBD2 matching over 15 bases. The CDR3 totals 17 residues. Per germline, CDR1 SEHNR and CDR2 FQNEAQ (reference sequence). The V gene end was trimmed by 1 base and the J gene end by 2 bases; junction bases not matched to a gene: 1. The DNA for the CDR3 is TGTGCCAGCAGCTTAGGGACTAGCGGGAGGGCCACAGATACGCAGTATTTT. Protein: CASSLGTSGRATDTQYF.